The 29 T cell receptor beta chains in this list originate from one sample, sequenced in a study of CD8 T cells in ankylosing spondylitis. Study findings and constraints: There was a TCR beta motif, made of eight highly homologous variants, that appeared characteristic of ankylosing spondylitis blood.

TCRdb re-called the 5' RACE reads through MiXCR, storing one row per CDR3 protein. The sample yields about 220,000 distinct CDR3 sequences, 7.3% seen once. Their cognate antigens are unknown. The sequenced sample was blood, either unsorted or a sorted T cell fraction (not recorded which). These receptors were obtained from a male donor with ankylosing spondylitis.

This clonotype was detected many times. This chain uses TRBV12-3 or TRBV12-4 with TRBJ2-7, with 8 nucleotides matching TRBD2. Trimming cost V 8 bases and J 3 bases; bases outside gene matches: 6. The length of the CDR3 is 13 residues. CDR3 nucleotides: TGTGCCAGCCGCCCGGGGGGGGACTACGAGCAGTACTTC. It translates to CASRPGGDYEQYF.

The genes are TRBV18 and TRBJ2-7; tentatively, D is TRBD1 (6 bases). This CDR3 has 15 amino acids. Germline CDR1 and CDR2: KGHSH and LQKENI. V was trimmed by 6 bases and J by 1 base, leaving 16 bases between them. This CDR3 reads CASSANDRTSYEQYF. The CDR3, as DNA: TGTGCCAGCTCGGCAAATGACAGGACATCCTACGAGCAGTACTTC.

In its sample, this clonotype was seen many times. V is TRBV11-1 and J is TRBJ2-1, with 8 positions matching TRBD1. Germline CDR1 SGHAT, CDR2 FQDESV (reference sequence). The CDR3 spans 16 residues. V was pared by 2 bases and J by 6 bases, with 9 bases of the junction left unmatched. The chain's CDR3 is CASSLWDRSLGNEQFF. In nucleotides, the CDR3 is TGTGCCAGCAGCTTATGGGACAGGAGCCTTGGCAATGAGCAGTTCTTC.

The chain recombines TRBV5-6 with TRBJ2-1; D is uncertain. Germline CDR1 and CDR2: SGHDT and YYEEEE. Trimming removed 2 bases at V and 6 bases at J, with 12 bases between. The CDR3 has 14 residues. Here the CDR3 DNA reads TGTGCCAGCAGCTTAGGACCAGGACCCAATGAGCAGTTCTTC. Translated, it gives CASSLGPGPNEQFF.

This clonotype was picked up many times. V and J are TRBV3-1 and TRBJ2-2, with 10 bases matching TRBD2. There are 15 residues in the CDR3. Germline V CDR1 and CDR2: LGHDT, YNNKEL (reference sequence). V dropped 2 bases and J dropped 6; count of bases not matched to a gene: 3. CDR3 nucleotides: TGTGCCAGCAGCCAACTAGCGGGAGTTTCCGGGGAGCTGTTTTTT. Protein product: CASSQLAGVSGELFF.

This sequence joins TRBV20-1 and TRBJ2-7; D possibly corresponds to TRBD1 (5 bases). The CDR3 extends over 13 amino acids. V dropped 6 bases and J dropped 2 bases, with 14 bases sitting between them. The germline V gene encodes CDR1 DFQATT and CDR2 SNEGSKA (reference sequence). CDR3 nucleotide sequence: TGCAGTGCGCCCAAGGGGATTACCTACGAGCAGTACTTC. Protein: CSAPKGITYEQYF.

The sample holds many counts of this clonotype. V gene TRBV7-2 combines with J gene TRBJ2-2, with a weak D call TRBD1 (5 bases). CDR3 length: 14 residues. Germline V lookup: CDR1 SGHTA, CDR2 FQGNSA. The V end lost 1 base, the J end lost 6 bases, and 9 bases lay between the germline ends. The CDR3 bases are TGTGCCAGCAGCTTAGGACAGCGACCCGGGGAGCTGTTTTTT. Translation gives CASSLGQRPGELFF.

The table lists this clonotype with many counts. V usage is TRBV12-3 or TRBV12-4 and J usage is TRBJ2-1; D uncertain. The CDR3 sequence is 13 residues long. Trimming shortened V by 1 base and J by 7 bases, and 8 bases separated the two germline ends. The CDR3 here is CASSLDPRNEQFF. The CDR3 nucleotides read TGTGCCAGCAGTTTAGACCCCAGGAATGAGCAGTTCTTC.

This clonotype appeared a few times. The V call is TRBV11-2, the J call TRBJ1-2; D might be TRBD1 (5 bases). The germline V and J ends were trimmed by 1 base and 8 bases, with 8 bases remaining between them. The CDR3 is 12 amino acids. Germline V lookup: CDR1 SGHAT, CDR2 FQNNGV. The CDR3 loop is CASSLGGTGYTF. The DNA of the CDR3 is TGTGCCAGCAGCTTAGGAGGGACCGGCTACACCTTC. The complete variable domain, with remaining parts taken from reference TRBV11-2 and TRBJ1-2, reads EAGVAQSPRYKIIEKRQSVAFWCNPISGHATLYWYQQILGQGPKLLIQFQNNGVVDDSQLPKDRFSAERLKGVDSTLKIQPAKLEDSAVYLCASSLGGTGYTFGSGTRLTVV.

This rearrangement joins TRBV27 to TRBJ2-5; 8 nucleotides agree with TRBD2. Germline CDR1 reads MNHEY; CDR2 reads SMNVEV (reference sequence). The CDR3 is made up of 15 amino acids. V dropped 5 bases and J dropped 8; count of bases not matched to a gene: 13. CDR3 in amino acids: CASSDASGLAPTQYF. The CDR3 coding sequence is TGTGCCAGCAGTGACGCCTCAGGACTAGCCCCAACCCAGTACTTC.

In its sample, this clonotype was seen many times. Mismatch with germline at one junction end may stem from a read error. The V call is TRBV12-5, the J call TRBJ1-5, with D perhaps TRBD1 (5 bases). Germline CDR1 LGHNT, CDR2 FRNRAP. The CDR3 totals 12 residues. The DNA for the CDR3 is TGTGCTAGTGAGCAGGGCAAGCAGCCCCAGCATTTT. As protein: CASEQGKQPQHF.

This clonotype has ten or more counts. The chain couples TRBV3-1 to TRBJ2-1; D call uncertain. The CDR3 is made up of 17 amino acids. V shed 0 bases and J shed 5 bases, with 17 bases lying between them. CDR1 LGHDT and CDR2 YNNKEL come from the germline V gene (reference sequence). The CDR3 sequence: CASSQDSPLPGDNEQFF. For the CDR3, the DNA is TGTGCCAGCAGCCAAGACTCACCCCTCCCGGGCGACAATGAGCAGTTCTTC.

J is TRBJ1-6 and V is TRBV19; 8 bases fit TRBD1. The CDR3 sequence is 15 residues long. Trimming cost V 5 bases and J 7 bases; bases outside gene matches: 7. CDR1 is LNHDA, CDR2 SQIVND, per germline (reference sequence). The CDR3 nucleotides are TGTGCCAGTAGTCCCGCGGACAGGGAGAATTCACCCCTCCACTTT. This translates into CASSPADRENSPLHF.

This clonotype has just a few counts. V and J are TRBV15 and TRBJ2-1; the match to TRBD2 covers 14 bases. With V trimmed by 1 base and J by 9 bases, 5 bases remained unmatched. Looked up from germline, CDR1 is LNHNV and CDR2 is YYDKDF (reference sequence). The CDR3 extends over 16 amino acids. This chain's CDR3 is CATSRVGTSGSSEQFF. CDR3 nucleotide sequence: TGTGCCACCAGCAGAGTAGGGACTAGCGGGAGTTCTGAGCAGTTCTTC.

The gene calls are TRBV11-2 and TRBJ2-7; D remains unclear. Germline CDR1 is SGHAT and CDR2 is FQNNGV. The CDR3 sequence is 14 residues long. Trimming removed 2 bases from V and 0 bases from J, with 8 bases in between. CDR3 region: CASSLTTISYEQYF. In nucleotides, the CDR3 is TGTGCCAGCAGCTTAACTACCATCTCCTACGAGCAGTACTTC.

The sample holds many counts of this clonotype. The chain joins TRBV12-3 or TRBV12-4 to TRBJ1-1, with D maybe TRBD1 (6 bases). The ends were cut back, 7 bases at V and 4 bases at J, with 13 bases in the middle. There are 13 residues in the CDR3. CDR3 nucleotide sequence: TGTGCCAGCACCCCGGACAGTCGCACTGAAGCTTTCTTT. It yields the protein CASTPDSRTEAFF.

In this sample, this clonotype turned up many times. The CDR3 loop reads CAIRRAGDRYEQYF. In DNA form, the CDR3 reads TGTGCCATCAGAAGAGCGGGAGATAGGTACGAGCAGTACTTC. The chain combines TRBV10-3 with TRBJ2-7, with 8 bases identical to TRBD2. Unmatched junction bases numbered 8, after V lost 6 bases and J lost 4 bases. The CDR3 runs to 14 residues. The germline V gene encodes CDR1 ENHRY and CDR2 SYGVKD.

This clonotype was seen many times. The V and J genes are TRBV25-1 and TRBJ1-1; a possible D gene is TRBD1 (5 bases). The CDR3 spans 13 residues. Germline CDR1 and CDR2: MGHDK and SYGVNS. Trimming took 7 bases from V and 4 from J, leaving 13 bases between them. The CDR3 sequence: CASNMGGSTEAFF. The CDR3, as DNA: TGTGCCAGCAACATGGGGGGGTCCACTGAAGCTTTCTTT.

The chain joins TRBV7-6 to TRBJ2-1; 9 bases agree with TRBD1. CDR3 length: 19 amino acids. Germline CDR1 and CDR2: SGHVS and FNYEAQ. Trimming took 5 bases from V and 0 from J; bases not matched to a gene: 14. DNA of the CDR3: TGTGCCAGCAGCACGCCGGGACAGGGAGTTGCCAGCTCCTACAATGAGCAGTTCTTC. As protein: CASSTPGQGVASSYNEQFF.

This clonotype was seen at least ten times. The chain recombines TRBV6-5 with TRBJ2-7; TRBD2 agrees at 10 bases. CDR3 size: 14 residues. With 6 bases clipped from V and 1 base from J, the junction kept 3 bases outside the gene matches. The V gene's germline CDR1 is MNHEY and CDR2 SVGAGI. The CDR3 loop is CASSYSGGSYEQYF. The CDR3 DNA follows: TGTGCCAGCAGCTATAGCGGGGGGTCCTACGAGCAGTACTTC.

V is TRBV6-5 and J is TRBJ2-2; D ambiguous. Trimming removed 2 bases from V and 6 bases from J, with 7 bases in between. This CDR3 contains 13 residues. Germline V gene lookup returns CDR1 MNHEY and CDR2 SVGAGI. Here the CDR3 reads CASSYQTAGELFF. CDR3 nucleotide sequence: TGTGCCAGCAGTTACCAAACCGCCGGGGAGCTGTTTTTT.

In this sample, this clonotype turned up many times. This chain uses TRBV7-9 with TRBJ2-5, with D uncertain. Deletions cut 1 base from V and 0 bases from J, with 3 bases between. The germline V gene encodes CDR1 SEHNR and CDR2 FQNEAQ (reference sequence). This CDR3 is built from 13 residues. The CDR3: CASSLGDQETQYF. For the CDR3, the DNA is TGTGCCAGCAGCTTAGGCGACCAAGAGACCCAGTACTTC.

This rearrangement joins TRBV4-3 to TRBJ2-1; 8 bases match TRBD2. CDR3 size: 15 residues. Germline values: CDR1 LGHNA, CDR2 YSLEER. The junction had 6 bases not matched to a gene; V was cut back by 4 bases and J by 4 bases. The DNA of the CDR3 is TGCGCCAGCAGCCCTTCGGGAGGGTATTACAATGAGCAGTTCTTC. Translation: CASSPSGGYYNEQFF.

This clonotype was counted ten times or more. The V gene is TRBV27, the J gene TRBJ2-3, with TRBD1 as a possible D gene (6 bases). Per germline, CDR1 MNHEY and CDR2 SMNVEV (reference sequence). Between the trimmed V and J ends, which lost 6 bases and 2 bases, there was a span of 9 bases. The length of the CDR3 is 13 residues. This chain's CDR3 is CASSGQYTDTQYF. In DNA form, the CDR3 reads TGTGCCAGCAGCGGACAGTACACAGATACGCAGTATTTT.

This clonotype was recorded at least ten times. The CDR3 loop reads CASKGVGVYNSPLHF. The CDR3 region has the DNA TGTGCCAGCAAAGGTGTAGGTGTATATAATTCACCCCTCCACTTT. The V gene is TRBV6-1, the J gene TRBJ1-6; no clear D gene. V dropped 7 bases and J dropped 4 bases, with 14 bases sitting between them. The germline CDR1 and CDR2 sequences are MNHNS and SASEGT. CDR3 length: 15 amino acids.

The sample holds many counts of this clonotype. The chain couples TRBV20-1 to TRBJ1-2; D may be TRBD1 (6 bases). The CDR3 contains 14 residues. Germline V gene lookup returns CDR1 DFQATT and CDR2 SNEGSKA (reference sequence). Trimming left V 4 bases short and J 0 bases short, with 12 bases between. The chain's CDR3 is CSATGVNPNYGYTF. In nucleotides, the CDR3 is TGCAGTGCTACAGGGGTTAATCCTAACTATGGCTACACCTTC.

This clonotype has at least ten counts. This chain links TRBV29-1 with TRBJ2-7, with 7 bases that match TRBD1. The germline gives CDR1 SQVTM, CDR2 ANQGSEA. The J segment lost 1 base and the V segment lost 4 bases, leaving 4 bases of the junction unmatched. The CDR3 has 13 residues. CDR3 region: CSVGGGQSYEQYF. CDR3 sequence (DNA): TGCAGCGTTGGTGGGGGACAGTCCTACGAGCAGTACTTC.

The table lists this clonotype with many counts. The rearrangement links TRBV28 to TRBJ2-7; the D is unclear. V dropped 6 bases and J dropped 2 bases, with 17 bases sitting between them. CDR1 and CDR2 from the germline V gene are MDHEN and SYDVKM. The CDR3 is 15 amino acids. The CDR3 DNA is TGTGCCAGCAGAATGAAAACATTGCCCCCCTACGAGCAGTACTTC. Translating it yields CASRMKTLPPYEQYF.

This clonotype was seen repeatedly, ten times or more. CDR3 amino acids: CASRIPISNYGYTF. The CDR3 region has the DNA TGTGCCAGCAGGATCCCCATCTCTAACTATGGCTACACCTTC. The V call is TRBV7-2, the J call TRBJ1-2, with no clear D. Germline-derived CDR1 and CDR2 are SGHTA and FQGNSA. Trimming took 6 bases from V and 0 from J, leaving 11 bases between them. The CDR3 runs to 14 residues. The full variable domain, its missing parts supplied by reference TRBV7-2 and TRBJ1-2, is GAGVSQSPSNKVTEKGKDVELRCDPISGHTALYWYRQSLGQGLEFLIYFQGNSAPDKSGLPSDRFSAERTGGSVSTLTIQRTQQEDSAVYLCASRIPISNYGYTFGSGTRLTVV.